This TCR beta chain was identified in a study of T cells after yellow fever vaccination. Study information: Preparation of fractions with low cell numbers was performed using SMART-Seq v4 Ultra Low Input. Findings and caveats of the study: Abundant bulk-derived clonotypes could contaminate FACS-sorted repertoires.

Generation of TCR cDNA used 5'RACE template switching (which added a universal primer site and UMIs). Via MiXCR, TCRdb re-called the 5' RACE reads, giving one row per CDR3 protein. Of 99,000 or so distinct CDR3 sequences listed, approximately 6.3% are singletons. As regards this clonotype: No antigen is known for it.

CDR1 and CDR2 (germline): MNHEY, SMNVEV (reference sequence). The CDR3 consists of 13 residues. The germline V and J ends were trimmed by 0 bases and 5 bases, with 7 bases remaining between them. The material sequenced was CD8+ T cells sorted from PBMCs, taken 10 days after the yellow fever booster vaccination. The chain combines TRBV27 with TRBJ1-1; possibly TRBD1 for D (6 bases). This receptor was identified in a man younger than 35 who received the YFV17D yellow fever vaccine. The chain's CDR3 is CASSLSRGTEAFF. The CDR3, as DNA: TGTGCCAGCAGTTTATCGAGGGGGACTGAAGCTTTCTTT.